The source of this TCR beta chain is a study of spatial heterogeneity in lung cancer. Germline CDR1 SGHRS, CDR2 YFSETQ. Between the trimmed V and J ends, which lost 0 bases and 0 bases, there was a span of 7 bases. This CDR3 spans 15 amino acids. From the 5' RACE reads, TCRdb called clonotypes with MiXCR, one entry per CDR3 protein. The sample carries 6,000 to 8,000 distinct CDR3 sequences, more than 7.5% recorded once. Time point: sample taken at primary tumor resection. Unsorted whole RNA of tumor, nontumor lung or frozen PBMC was sequenced. This clonotype was recorded many times. The sequence derives from a male donor with early-stage non-small cell lung cancer. This specimen consisted of normal lung tissue next to the tumor, obtained at surgery. This rearrangement joins TRBV5-1 to TRBJ1-5; weak D call: TRBD1 (6 bases). CDR3 sequence: CASSLVGGSNQPQHF. As DNA, the CDR3 is TGCGCCAGCAGCTTGGTAGGGGGTAGCAATCAGCCCCAGCATTTT.